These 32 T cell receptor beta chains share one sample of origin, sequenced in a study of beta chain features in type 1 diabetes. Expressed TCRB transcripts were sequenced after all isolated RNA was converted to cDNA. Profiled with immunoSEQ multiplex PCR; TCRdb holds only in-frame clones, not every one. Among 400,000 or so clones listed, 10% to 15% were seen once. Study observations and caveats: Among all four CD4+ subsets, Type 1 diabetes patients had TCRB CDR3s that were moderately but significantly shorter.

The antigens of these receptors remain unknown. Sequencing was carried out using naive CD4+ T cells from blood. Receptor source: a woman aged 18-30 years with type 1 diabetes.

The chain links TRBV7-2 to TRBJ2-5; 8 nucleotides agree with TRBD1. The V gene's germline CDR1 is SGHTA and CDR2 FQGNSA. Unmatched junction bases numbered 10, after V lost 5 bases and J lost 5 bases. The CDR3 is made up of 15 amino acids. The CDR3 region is CASSTRTGLRETQYF. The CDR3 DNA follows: TGTGCCAGCAGCACGAGGACAGGGTTGAGGGAGACCCAGTACTTC. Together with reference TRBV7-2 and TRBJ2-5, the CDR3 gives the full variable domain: GAGVSQSPSNKVTEKGKDVELRCDPISGHTALYWYRQSLGQGLEFLIYFQGNSAPDKSGLPSDRFSAERTGGSVSTLTIQRTQQEDSAVYLCASSTRTGLRETQYFGPGTRLLVL.

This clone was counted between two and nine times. CDR3 in DNA: TGTGCCAGCAGTCCAACGAGCTCTGGGGCCAACGTCCTGACTTTC. Translated: CASSPTSSGANVLTF. The chain carries TRBV28 and TRBJ2-6; unclear D gene. CDR3 length: 15 amino acids. V was cut by 5 bases and J by 0 bases, with 8 bases left in between. CDR1 is MDHEN, CDR2 SYDVKM, per germline.

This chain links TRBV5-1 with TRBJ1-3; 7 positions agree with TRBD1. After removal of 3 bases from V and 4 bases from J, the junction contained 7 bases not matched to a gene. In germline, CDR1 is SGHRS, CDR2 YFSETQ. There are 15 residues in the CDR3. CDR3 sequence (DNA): TGCGCCAGCAGCTCTACAACAGGGGTAGGAAACACCATATATTTT. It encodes CASSSTTGVGNTIYF.

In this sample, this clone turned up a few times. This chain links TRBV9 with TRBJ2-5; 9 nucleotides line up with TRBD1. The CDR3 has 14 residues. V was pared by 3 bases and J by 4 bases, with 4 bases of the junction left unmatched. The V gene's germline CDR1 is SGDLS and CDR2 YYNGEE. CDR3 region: CASSGTGGVETQYF. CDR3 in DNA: TGTGCCAGCAGCGGTACAGGGGGCGTAGAGACCCAGTACTTC.

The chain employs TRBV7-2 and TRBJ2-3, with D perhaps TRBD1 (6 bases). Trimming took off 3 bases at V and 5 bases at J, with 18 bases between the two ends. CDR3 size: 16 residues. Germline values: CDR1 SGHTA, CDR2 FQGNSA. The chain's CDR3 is CASSFGGAGHKDTQYF. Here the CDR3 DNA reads TGTGCCAGCAGCTTTGGGGGCGCAGGTCACAAAGATACGCAGTATTTT.

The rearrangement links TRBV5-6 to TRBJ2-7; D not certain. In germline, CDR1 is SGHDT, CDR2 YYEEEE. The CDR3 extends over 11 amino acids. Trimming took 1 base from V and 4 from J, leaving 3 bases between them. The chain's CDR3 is CASSLQYEQYF. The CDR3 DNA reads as TGTGCCAGCAGCTTGCAGTACGAGCAGTACTTC.

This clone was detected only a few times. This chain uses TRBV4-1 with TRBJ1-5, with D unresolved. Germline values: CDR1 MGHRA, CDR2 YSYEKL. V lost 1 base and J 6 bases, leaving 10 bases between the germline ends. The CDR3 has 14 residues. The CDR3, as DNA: TGCGCCAGCAGCCAAGGCCGGGAGGGTCAGCCCCAGCATTTT. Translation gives CASSQGREGQPQHF.

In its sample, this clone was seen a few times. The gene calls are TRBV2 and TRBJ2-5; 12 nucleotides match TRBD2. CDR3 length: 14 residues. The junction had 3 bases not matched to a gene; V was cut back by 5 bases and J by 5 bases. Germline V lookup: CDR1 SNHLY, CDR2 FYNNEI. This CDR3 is CASSRTSGEETQYF. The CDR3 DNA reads TGTGCCAGCAGTAGGACTAGCGGGGAGGAGACCCAGTACTTC.

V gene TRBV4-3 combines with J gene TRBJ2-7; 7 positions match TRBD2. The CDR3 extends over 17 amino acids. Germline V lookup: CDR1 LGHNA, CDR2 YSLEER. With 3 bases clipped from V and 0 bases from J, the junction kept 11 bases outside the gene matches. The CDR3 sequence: CASSQWRGTKSSYEQYF. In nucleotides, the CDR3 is TGCGCCAGCAGCCAGTGGCGGGGGACTAAGAGCTCCTACGAGCAGTACTTC.

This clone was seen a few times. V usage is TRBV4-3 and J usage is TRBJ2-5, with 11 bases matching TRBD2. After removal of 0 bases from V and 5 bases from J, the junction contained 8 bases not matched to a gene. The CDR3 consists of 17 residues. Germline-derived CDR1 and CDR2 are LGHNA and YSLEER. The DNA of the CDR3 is TGCGCCAGCAGCCAAGACGCGCTAGCGGGGGGATTCGAGACCCAGTACTTC. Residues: CASSQDALAGGFETQYF.

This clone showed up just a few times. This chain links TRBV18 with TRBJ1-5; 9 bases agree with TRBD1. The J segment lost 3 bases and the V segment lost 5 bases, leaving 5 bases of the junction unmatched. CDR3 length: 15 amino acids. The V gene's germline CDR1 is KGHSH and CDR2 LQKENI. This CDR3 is CASSRTGDFNQPQHF. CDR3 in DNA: TGTGCCAGCTCAAGGACAGGGGACTTCAATCAGCCCCAGCATTTT.

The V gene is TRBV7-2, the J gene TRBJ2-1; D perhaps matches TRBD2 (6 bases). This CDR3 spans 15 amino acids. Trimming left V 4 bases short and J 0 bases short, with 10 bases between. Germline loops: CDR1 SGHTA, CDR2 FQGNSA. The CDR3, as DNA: TGTGCCAGCAGCTCGGACTACAACTCCTACAATGAGCAGTTCTTC. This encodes CASSSDYNSYNEQFF.

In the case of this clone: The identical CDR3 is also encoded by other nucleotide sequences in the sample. CDR3 residues: CASSVGLAGDTQYF. In DNA, the CDR3 is TGTGCCAGCAGCGTAGGACTAGCGGGGGATACGCAGTATTTT. The J gene is TRBJ2-3, the V gene TRBV9; 11 bases agree with TRBD2. Germline CDR1 and CDR2: SGDLS and YYNGEE. This CDR3 region has 14 residues. The V segment lost 0 bases and the J segment 6 bases; nucleotides outside the gene matches: 0.

The CDR3 coding sequence is TGTGCCAGTAAAAGGCTAGCGGGTTCCTACGAGCAGTACTTC. As protein: CASKRLAGSYEQYF. V gene TRBV19 combines with J gene TRBJ2-7, with 8 bases matching TRBD2. V was clipped by 7 bases and J by 1 base; unmatched bases: 6. From germline, CDR1 is LNHDA and CDR2 SQIVND (reference sequence). This CDR3 spans 14 amino acids.

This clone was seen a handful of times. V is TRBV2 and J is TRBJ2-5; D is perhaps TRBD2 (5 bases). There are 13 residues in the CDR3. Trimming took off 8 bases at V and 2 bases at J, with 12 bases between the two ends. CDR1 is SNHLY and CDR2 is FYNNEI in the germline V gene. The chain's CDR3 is CASLTDLQETQYF. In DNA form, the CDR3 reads TGTGCCAGCTTAACGGACTTGCAAGAGACCCAGTACTTC.

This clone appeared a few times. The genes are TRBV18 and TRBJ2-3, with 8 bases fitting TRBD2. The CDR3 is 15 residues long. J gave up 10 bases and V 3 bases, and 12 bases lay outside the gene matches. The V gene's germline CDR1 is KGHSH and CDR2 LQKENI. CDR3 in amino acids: CASSPTRGAGVPQYF. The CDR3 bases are TGTGCCAGCTCACCGACCCGAGGAGCGGGAGTTCCGCAGTATTTT.

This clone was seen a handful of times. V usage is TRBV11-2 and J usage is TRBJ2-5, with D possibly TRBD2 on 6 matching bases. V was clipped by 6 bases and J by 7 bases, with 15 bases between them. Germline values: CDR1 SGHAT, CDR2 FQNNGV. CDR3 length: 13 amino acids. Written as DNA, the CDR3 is TGTGCCAGCAGTCCCATGTTGGAGGGGACCCAGTACTTC. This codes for CASSPMLEGTQYF. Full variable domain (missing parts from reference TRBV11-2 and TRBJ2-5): EAGVAQSPRYKIIEKRQSVAFWCNPISGHATLYWYQQILGQGPKLLIQFQNNGVVDDSQLPKDRFSAERLKGVDSTLKIQPAKLEDSAVYLCASSPMLEGTQYFGPGTRLLVL.

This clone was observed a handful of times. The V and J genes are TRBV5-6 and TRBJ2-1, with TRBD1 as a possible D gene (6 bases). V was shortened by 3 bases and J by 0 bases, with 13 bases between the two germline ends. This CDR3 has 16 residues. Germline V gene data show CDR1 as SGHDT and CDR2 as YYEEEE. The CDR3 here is CASSWGPVTSYNEQFF. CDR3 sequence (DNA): TGTGCCAGCAGCTGGGGGCCCGTAACCTCCTACAATGAGCAGTTCTTC.

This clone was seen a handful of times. CDR3 sequence: CASSYSYGQGNTEAFF. The DNA for the CDR3 is TGTGCCAGCAGTTACTCCTACGGACAGGGTAACACTGAAGCTTTCTTT. The V call is TRBV6-6, the J call TRBJ1-1; 8 bases fit TRBD1. V shed 0 bases and J 2 bases; nucleotides not matched to a gene: 5. The CDR3 runs 16 residues. Per germline, CDR1 MNHNY and CDR2 SVGAGI (reference sequence).

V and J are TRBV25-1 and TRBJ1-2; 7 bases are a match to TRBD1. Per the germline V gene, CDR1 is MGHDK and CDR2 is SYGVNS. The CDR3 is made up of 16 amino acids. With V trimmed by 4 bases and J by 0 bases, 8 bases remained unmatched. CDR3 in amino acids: CASSGVGTAANYGYTF. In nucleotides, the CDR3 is TGTGCCAGCAGTGGAGTAGGGACAGCAGCTAACTATGGCTACACCTTC.

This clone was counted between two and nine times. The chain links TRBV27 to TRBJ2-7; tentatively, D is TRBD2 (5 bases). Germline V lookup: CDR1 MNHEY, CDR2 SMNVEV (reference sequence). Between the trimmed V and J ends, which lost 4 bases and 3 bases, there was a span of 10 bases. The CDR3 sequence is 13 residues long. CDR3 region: CASSSLRVYEQYF. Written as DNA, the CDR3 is TGTGCCAGCAGTTCCCTGAGGGTCTACGAGCAGTACTTC.

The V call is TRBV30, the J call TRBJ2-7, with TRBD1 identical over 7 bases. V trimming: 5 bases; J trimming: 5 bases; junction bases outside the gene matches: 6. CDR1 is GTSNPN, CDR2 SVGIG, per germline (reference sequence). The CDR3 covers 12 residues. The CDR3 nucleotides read TGTGCCTGGGAGACAGGGTCCGACGAGCAGTACTTC. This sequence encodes CAWETGSDEQYF.

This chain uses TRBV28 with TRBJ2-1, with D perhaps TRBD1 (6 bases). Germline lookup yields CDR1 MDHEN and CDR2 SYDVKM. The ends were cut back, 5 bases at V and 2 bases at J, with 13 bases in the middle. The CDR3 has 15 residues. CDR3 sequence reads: CASSHTGSAYNEQFF. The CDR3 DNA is TGTGCCAGCAGTCACACAGGGTCGGCCTACAATGAGCAGTTCTTC.

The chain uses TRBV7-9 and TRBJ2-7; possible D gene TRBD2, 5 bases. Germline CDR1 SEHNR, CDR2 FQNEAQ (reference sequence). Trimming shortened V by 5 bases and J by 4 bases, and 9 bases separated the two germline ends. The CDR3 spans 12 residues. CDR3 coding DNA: TGTGCCAGCAGCCGTAGCGTGTACGAGCAGTACTTC. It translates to CASSRSVYEQYF.

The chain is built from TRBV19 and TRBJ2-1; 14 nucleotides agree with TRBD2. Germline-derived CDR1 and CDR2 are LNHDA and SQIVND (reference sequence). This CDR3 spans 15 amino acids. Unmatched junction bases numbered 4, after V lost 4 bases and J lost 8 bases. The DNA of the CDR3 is TGTGCCAGTAGTACCGGACTAGCGGGGGGCGATGAGCAGTTCTTC. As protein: CASSTGLAGGDEQFF.

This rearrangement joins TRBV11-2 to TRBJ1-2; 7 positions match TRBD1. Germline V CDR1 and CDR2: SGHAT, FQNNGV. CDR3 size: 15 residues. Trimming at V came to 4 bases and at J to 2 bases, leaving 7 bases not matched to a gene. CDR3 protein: CASSSDRVNNYGYTF. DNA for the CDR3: TGTGCCAGCAGCTCTGACAGGGTCAACAACTATGGCTACACCTTC.

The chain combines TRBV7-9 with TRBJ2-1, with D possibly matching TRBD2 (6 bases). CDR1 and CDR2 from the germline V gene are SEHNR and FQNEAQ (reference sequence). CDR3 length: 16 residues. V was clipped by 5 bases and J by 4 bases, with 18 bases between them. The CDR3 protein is CASSPTRGGRYNEQFF. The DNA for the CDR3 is TGTGCCAGCAGCCCGACGAGGGGAGGAAGGTACAATGAGCAGTTCTTC.

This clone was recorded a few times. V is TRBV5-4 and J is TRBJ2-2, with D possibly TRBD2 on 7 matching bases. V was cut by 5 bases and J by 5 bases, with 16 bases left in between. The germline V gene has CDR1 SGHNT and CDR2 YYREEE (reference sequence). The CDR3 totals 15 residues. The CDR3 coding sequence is TGTGCCAGCAGGAGGGGGGGGACCGCGACCGGGGAGCTGTTTTTT. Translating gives CASRRGGTATGELFF. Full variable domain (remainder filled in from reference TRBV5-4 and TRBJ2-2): ETGVTQSPTHLIKTRGQQVTLRCSSQSGHNTVSWYQQALGQGPQFIFQYYREEENGRGNFPPRFSGLQFPNYSSELNVNALELDDSALYLCASRRGGTATGELFFGEGSRLTVL.

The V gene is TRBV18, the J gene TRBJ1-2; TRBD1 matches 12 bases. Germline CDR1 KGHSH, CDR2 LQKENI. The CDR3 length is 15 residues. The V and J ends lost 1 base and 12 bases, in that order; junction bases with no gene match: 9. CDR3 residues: CASSPRRGTGGFDTF. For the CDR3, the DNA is TGTGCCAGCTCACCACGTCGCGGGACAGGGGGCTTCGACACCTTC. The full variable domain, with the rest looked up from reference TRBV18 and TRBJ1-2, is NAGVMQNPRHLVRRRGQEARLRCSPMKGHSHVYWYRQLPEEGLKFMVYLQKENIIDESGMPKERFSAEFPKEGPSILRIQQVVRGDSAAYFCASSPRRGTGGFDTFGSGTRLTVV.

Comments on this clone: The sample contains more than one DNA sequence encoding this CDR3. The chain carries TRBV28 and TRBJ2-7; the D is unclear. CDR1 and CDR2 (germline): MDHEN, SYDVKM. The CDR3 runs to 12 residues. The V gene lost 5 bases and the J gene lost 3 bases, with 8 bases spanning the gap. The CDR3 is CASSRLGYEQYF. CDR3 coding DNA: TGTGCCAGCAGTCGACTTGGCTACGAGCAGTACTTC.

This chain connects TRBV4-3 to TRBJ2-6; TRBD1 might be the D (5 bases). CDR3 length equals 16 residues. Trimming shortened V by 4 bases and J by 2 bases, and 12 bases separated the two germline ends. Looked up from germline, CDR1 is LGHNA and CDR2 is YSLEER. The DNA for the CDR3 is TGCGCCAGCAGCCCGGTTGAAGGGGCTGGGGCCAACGTCCTGACTTTC. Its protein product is CASSPVEGAGANVLTF.

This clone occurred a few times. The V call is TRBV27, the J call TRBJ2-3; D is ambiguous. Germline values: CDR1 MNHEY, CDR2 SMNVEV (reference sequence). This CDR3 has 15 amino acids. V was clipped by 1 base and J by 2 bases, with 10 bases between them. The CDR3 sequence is CASSLLPGTTDTQYF. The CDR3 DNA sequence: TGTGCCAGCAGTTTATTGCCAGGAACCACAGATACGCAGTATTTT.